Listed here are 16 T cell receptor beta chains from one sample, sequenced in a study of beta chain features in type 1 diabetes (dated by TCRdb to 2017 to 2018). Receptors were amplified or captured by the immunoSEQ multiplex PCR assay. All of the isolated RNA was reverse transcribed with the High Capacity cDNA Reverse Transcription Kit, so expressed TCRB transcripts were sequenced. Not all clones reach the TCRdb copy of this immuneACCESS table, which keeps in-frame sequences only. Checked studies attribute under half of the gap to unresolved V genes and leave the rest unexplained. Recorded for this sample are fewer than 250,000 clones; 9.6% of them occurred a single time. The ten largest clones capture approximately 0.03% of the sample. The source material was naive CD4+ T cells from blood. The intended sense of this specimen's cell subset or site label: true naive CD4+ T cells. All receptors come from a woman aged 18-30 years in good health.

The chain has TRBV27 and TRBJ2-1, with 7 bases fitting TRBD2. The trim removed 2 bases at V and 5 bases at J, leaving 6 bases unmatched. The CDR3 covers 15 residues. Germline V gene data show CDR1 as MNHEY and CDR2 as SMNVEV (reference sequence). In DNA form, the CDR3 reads TGTGCCAGCAGTTTACGGGAGGCCGGAAACAATGAGCAGTTCTTC. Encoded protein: CASSLREAGNNEQFF.

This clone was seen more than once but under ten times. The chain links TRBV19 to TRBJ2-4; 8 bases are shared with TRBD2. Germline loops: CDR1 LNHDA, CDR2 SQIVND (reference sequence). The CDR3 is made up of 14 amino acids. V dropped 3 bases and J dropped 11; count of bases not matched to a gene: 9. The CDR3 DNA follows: TGTGCCAGTAGTATCGACCTGGCTAGCGGGTTTCAGTACTTC. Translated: CASSIDLASGFQYF. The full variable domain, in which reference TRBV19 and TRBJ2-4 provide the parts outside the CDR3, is DGGITQSPKYLFRKEGQNVTLSCEQNLNHDAMYWYRQDPGQGLRLIYYSQIVNDFQKGDIAEGYSVSREKKESFPLTVTSAQKNPTAFYLCASSIDLASGFQYFGAGTRLSVL.

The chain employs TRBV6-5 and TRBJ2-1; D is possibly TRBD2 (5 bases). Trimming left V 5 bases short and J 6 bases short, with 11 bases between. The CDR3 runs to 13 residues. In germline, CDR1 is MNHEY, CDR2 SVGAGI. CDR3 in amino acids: CASSERRVNEQFF. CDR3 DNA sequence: TGTGCCAGCAGTGAACGGCGGGTCAATGAGCAGTTCTTC.

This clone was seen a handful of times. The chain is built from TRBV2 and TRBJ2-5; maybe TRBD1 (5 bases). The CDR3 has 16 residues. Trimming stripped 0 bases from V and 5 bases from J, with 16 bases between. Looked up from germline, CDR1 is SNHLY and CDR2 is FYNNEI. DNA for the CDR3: TGTGCCAGCAGTGAAGCGCTTCTTGGGGCAGTGGAGACCCAGTACTTC. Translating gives CASSEALLGAVETQYF.

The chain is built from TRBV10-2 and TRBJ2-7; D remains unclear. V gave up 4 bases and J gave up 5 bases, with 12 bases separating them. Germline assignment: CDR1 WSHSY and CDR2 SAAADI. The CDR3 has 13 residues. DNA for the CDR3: TGCGCCAGCAGTGGTTCCGCGATGAACGAGCAGTACTTC. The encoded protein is CASSGSAMNEQYF.

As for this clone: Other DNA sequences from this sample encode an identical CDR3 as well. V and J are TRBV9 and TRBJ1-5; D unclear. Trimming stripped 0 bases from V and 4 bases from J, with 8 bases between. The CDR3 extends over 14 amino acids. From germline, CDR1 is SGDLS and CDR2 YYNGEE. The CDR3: CASSVGSGNQPQHF. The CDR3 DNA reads TGTGCCAGCAGCGTAGGGTCAGGAAATCAGCCCCAGCATTTT.

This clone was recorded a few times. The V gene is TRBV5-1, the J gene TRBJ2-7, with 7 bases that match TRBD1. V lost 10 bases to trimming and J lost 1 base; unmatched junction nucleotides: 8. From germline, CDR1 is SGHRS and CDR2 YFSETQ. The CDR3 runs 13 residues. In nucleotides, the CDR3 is TGCGCCTCCGGACAGGCACTATCCTACGAGCAGTACTTC. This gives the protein CASGQALSYEQYF.

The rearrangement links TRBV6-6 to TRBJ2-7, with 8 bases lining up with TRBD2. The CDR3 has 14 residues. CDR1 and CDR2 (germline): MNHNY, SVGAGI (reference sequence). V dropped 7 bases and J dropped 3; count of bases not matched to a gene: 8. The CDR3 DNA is TGTGCCAGCAACCAGGGACTAGGGGGCTACGAGCAGTACTTC. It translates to CASNQGLGGYEQYF.

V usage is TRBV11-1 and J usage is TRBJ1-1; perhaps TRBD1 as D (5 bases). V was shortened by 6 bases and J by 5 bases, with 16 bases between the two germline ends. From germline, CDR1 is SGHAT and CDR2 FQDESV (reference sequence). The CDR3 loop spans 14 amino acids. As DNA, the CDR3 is TGTGCCAGCAGACGCGAAATTCGGGGGACTGAAGCTTTCTTT. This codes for CASRREIRGTEAFF.

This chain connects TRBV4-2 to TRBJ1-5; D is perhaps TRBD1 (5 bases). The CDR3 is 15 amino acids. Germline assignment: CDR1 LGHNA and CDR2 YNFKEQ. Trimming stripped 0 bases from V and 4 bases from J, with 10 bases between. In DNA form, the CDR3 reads TGTGCCAGCAGCCAAGATCTCGGGGGGAATCAGCCCCAGCATTTT. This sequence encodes CASSQDLGGNQPQHF.

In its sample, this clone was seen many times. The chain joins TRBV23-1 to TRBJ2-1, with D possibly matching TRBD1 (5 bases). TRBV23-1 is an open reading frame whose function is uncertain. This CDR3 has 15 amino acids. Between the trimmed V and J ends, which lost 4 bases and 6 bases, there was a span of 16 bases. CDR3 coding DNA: TGCGCCAGCAGTCCAGTATCGACAGCAGTCAATGAGCAGTTCTTC. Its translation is CASSPVSTAVNEQFF.

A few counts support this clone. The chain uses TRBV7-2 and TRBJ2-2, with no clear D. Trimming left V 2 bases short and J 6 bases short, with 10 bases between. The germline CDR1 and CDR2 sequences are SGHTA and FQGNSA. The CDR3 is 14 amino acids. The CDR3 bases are TGTGCCAGCAGCTTATTCTCTATCCCCGGGGAGCTGTTTTTT. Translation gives CASSLFSIPGELFF.

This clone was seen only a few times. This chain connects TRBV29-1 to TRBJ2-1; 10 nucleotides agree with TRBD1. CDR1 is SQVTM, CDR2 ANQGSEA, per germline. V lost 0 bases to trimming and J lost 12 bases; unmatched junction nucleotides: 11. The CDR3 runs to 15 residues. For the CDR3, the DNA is TGCAGCGTTGAAGATCAGGGACAGGGGCCCGATGGGCAGTTCTTC. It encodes CSVEDQGQGPDGQFF.

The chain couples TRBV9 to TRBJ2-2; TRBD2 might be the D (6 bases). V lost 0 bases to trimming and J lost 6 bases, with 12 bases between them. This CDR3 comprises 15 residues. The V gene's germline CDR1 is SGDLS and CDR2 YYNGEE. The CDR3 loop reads CASSVGLALAGELFF. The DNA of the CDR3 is TGTGCCAGCAGCGTAGGTCTAGCGTTGGCCGGGGAGCTGTTTTTT.

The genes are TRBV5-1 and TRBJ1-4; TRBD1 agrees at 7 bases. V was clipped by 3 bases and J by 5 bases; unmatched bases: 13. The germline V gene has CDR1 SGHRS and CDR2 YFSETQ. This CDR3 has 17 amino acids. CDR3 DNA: TGCGCCAGCAGCTCGGGACAGCTTGATGGGGGCAATGAAAAACTGTTTTTT. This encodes CASSSGQLDGGNEKLFF. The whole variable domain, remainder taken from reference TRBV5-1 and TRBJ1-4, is KAGVTQTPRYLIKTRGQQVTLSCSPISGHRSVSWYQQTPGQGLQFLFEYFSETQRNKGNFPGRFSGRQFSNSRSEMNVSTLELGDSALYLCASSSGQLDGGNEKLFFGSGTQLSVL.

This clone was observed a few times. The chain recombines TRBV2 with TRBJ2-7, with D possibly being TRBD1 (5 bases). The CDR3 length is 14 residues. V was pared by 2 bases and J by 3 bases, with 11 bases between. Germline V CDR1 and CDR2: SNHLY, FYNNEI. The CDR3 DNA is TGTGCCAGCAGTGAACAGGGTATGATCTACGAGCAGTACTTC. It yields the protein CASSEQGMIYEQYF.